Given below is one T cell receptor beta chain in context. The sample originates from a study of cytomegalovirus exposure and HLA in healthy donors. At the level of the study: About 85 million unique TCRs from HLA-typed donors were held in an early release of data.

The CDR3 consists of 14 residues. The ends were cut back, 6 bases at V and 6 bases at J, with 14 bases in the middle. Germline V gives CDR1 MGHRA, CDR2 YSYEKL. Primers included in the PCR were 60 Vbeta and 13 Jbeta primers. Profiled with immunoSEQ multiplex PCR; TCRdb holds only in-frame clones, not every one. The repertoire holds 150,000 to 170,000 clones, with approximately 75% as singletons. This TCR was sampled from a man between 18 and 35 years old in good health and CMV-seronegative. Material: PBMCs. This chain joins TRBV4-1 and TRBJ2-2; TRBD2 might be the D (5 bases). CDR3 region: CASRYSGSSGELFF. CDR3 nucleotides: TGCGCCAGCAGATACAGCGGATCCTCCGGGGAGCTGTTTTTT.